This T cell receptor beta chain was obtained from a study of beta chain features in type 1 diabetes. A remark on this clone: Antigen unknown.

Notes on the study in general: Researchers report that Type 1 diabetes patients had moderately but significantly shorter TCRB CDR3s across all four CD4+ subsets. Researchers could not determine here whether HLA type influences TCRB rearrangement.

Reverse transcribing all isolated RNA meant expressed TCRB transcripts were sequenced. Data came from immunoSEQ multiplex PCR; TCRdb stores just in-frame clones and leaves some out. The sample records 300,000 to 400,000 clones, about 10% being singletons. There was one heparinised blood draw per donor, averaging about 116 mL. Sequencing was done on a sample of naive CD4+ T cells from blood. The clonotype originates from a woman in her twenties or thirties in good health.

The CDR3 DNA follows: TGCAGCGTCAAGACAGAGACGAAATACGAGCAGTACTTC. Translating it yields CSVKTETKYEQYF. The J gene is TRBJ2-7, the V gene TRBV29-1; D may be TRBD1 (5 bases). This CDR3 has 13 amino acids. V gave up 6 bases and J gave up 4 bases, with 16 bases separating them. Germline V CDR1 and CDR2: SQVTM, ANQGSEA.